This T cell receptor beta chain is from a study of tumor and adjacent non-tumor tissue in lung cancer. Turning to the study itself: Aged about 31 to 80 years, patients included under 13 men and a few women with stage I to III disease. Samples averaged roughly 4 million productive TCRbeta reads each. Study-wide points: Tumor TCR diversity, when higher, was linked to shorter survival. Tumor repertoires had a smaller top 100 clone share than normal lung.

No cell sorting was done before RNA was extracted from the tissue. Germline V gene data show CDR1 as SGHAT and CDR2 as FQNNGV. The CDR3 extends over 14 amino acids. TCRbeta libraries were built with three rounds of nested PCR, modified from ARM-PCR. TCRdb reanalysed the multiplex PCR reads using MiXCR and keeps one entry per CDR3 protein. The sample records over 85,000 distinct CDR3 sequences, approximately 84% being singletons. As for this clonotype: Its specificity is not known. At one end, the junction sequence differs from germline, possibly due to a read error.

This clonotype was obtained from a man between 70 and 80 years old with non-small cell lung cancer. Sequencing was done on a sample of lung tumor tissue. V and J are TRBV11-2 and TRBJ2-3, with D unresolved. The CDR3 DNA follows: TGTGCCAGCGGCCTAACCCCACGGTCAAATACGCAGTTTTTT. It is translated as CASGLTPRSNTQFF. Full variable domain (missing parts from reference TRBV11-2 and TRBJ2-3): EAGVAQSPRYKIIEKRQSVAFWCNPISGHATLYWYQQILGQGPKLLIQFQNNGVVDDSQLPKDRFSAERLKGVDSTLKIQPAKLEDSAVYLCASGLTPRSNTQFFGPGTRLTVL.